This T cell receptor beta chain originates from a study of T cells in Graves' hyperthyroidism and ophthalmopathy. CDR1 MNHNS and CDR2 SASEGT come from the germline V gene. V shed 8 bases and J shed 8 bases, with 9 bases lying between them. This CDR3 is 10 amino acids long. Study-level results: Among clonotypes expanded in thyroid above 0.001, most were also found in blood. The model identified upcoming ophthalmopathy a median around 7.1 months ahead of onset.

Comments on this clonotype: Antigen unknown.

TCR beta CDR3 regions were amplified from RNA. With the HTBI primer set, the TCR CDR3 went through a first round of RT-PCR. TCRdb re-analysed the multiplex PCR reads in MiXCR, keeping a single row per CDR3 protein. This table has some 500,000 distinct CDR3 sequences, roughly 15% appearing once. Each diagnosis was grounded in clinical symptoms, serum thyroxine and TRAb, thyroid ultrasound, and orbital computed tomography. The specimen sequenced was blood. This chain connects TRBV6-1 to TRBJ1-1; no clear D gene. The TCR sequence derives from a woman aged 25 to 45 with Graves' ophthalmopathy. CDR3 nucleotides: TGTGCCAGCGGCCGGGGAGAAGCTTTCTTT. Protein: CASGRGEAFF.